This T cell receptor beta chain emerged from a study of T-cell memory formation after mild COVID-19. As for the study in general: For the most part, TCR clusters were specific to one donor. General observations from the study: There was no confirmation that second-wave clones peaking on day 37 were SARS-CoV-2 specific. That cross-reactive memory joined was suggested by some responding clones appearing in pre-infection memory. A balance of CD4 and CD8 characterized clones contracting day 15 to 85, whereas later expanders leaned CD4+.

TCRdb fed the 5' RACE reads into MiXCR, producing one record per CDR3 protein. The repertoire holds tens of thousands of distinct CDR3 sequences, roughly 7.2% seen once, with less than 1.5% in the top ten. Only a few counts were recorded for this clonotype. Its specificity is not known. The germline V and J ends were trimmed by 6 bases and 2 bases, with 19 bases remaining between them. Germline CDR1 is SNHLY and CDR2 is FYNNEI. The CDR3 extends over 16 amino acids. The specimen sequenced was PBMCs or a T cell subset sorted from them (not recorded which). The chain uses TRBV2 and TRBJ1-2; maybe TRBD1 (5 bases). The source is a young man who had mild COVID-19 (a few samples of this study predate the infection). Cell type and time point are not known. In DNA form, the CDR3 reads TGTGCCAGCAGAGACTCCCCCGGGGCGGCGAACTATGGCTACACCTTC. Translated: CASRDSPGAANYGYTF.